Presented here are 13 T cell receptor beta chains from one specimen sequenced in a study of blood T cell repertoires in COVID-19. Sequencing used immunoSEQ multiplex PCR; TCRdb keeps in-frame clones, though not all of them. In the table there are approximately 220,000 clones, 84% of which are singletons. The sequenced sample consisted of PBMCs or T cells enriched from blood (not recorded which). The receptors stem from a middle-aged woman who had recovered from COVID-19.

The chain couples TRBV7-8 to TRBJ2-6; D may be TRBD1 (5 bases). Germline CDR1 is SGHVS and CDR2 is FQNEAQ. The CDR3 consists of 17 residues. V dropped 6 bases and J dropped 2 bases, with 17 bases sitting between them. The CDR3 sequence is CASRNPTGSPGANVLTF. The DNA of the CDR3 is TGTGCCAGCAGGAACCCCACAGGTTCTCCTGGGGCCAACGTCCTGACTTTC. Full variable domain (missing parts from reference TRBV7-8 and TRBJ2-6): GAGVSQSPRYKVAKRGQDVALRCDPISGHVSLFWYQQALGQGPEFLTYFQNEAQLDKSGLPSDRFFAERPEGSVSTLKIQRTQQEDSAVYLCASRNPTGSPGANVLTFGAGSRLTVL.

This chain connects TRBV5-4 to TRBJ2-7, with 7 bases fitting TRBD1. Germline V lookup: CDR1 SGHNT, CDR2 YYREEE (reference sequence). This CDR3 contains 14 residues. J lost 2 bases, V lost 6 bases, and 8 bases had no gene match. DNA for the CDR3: TGTGCCAGCAAACAGTGGGACAGTACCTACGAGCAGTACGTC. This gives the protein CASKQWDSTYEQYV.

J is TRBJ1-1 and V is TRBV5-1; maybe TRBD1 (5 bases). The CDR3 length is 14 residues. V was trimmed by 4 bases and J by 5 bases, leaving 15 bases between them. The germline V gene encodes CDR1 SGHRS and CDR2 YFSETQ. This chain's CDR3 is CASSLGNSGTEAFF. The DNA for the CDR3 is TGCGCCAGCAGCCTGGGAAACTCAGGGACTGAAGCTTTCTTT.

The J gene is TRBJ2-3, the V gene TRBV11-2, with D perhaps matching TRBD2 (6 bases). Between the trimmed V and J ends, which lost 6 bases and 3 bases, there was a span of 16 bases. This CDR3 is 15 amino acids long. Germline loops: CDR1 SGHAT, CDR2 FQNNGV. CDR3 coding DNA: TGTGCCAGCAGTCCACCGGGAGCTAGGACAGATACGCAGTATTTT. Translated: CASSPPGARTDTQYF.

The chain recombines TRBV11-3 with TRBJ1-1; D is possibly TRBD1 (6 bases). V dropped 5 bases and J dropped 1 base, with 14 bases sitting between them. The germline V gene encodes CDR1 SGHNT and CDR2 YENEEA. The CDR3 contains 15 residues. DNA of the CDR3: TGTGCCAGCAGCCATGCGTCGACAGGGAACACTGAAGCTTTCTTT. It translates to CASSHASTGNTEAFF.

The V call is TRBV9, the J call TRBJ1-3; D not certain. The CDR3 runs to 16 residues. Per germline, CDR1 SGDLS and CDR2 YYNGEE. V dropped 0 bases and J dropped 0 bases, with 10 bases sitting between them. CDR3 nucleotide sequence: TGTGCCAGCAGCGTAGTAGGAACAGTCTCTGGAAACACCATATATTTT. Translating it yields CASSVVGTVSGNTIYF.

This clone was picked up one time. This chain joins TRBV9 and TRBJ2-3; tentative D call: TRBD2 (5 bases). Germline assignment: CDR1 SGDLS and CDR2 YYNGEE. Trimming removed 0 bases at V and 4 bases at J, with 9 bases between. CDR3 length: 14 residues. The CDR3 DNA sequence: TGTGCCAGCAGCGTAGGGCCTAGCCCAGATACGCAGTATTTT. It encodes CASSVGPSPDTQYF.

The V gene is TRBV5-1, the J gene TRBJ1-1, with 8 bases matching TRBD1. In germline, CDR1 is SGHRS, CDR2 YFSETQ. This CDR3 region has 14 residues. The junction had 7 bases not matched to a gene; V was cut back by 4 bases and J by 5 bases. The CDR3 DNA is TGCGCCAGCAGCCCCCGGACAGGGAGGACTGAAGCTTTCTTT. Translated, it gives CASSPRTGRTEAFF.

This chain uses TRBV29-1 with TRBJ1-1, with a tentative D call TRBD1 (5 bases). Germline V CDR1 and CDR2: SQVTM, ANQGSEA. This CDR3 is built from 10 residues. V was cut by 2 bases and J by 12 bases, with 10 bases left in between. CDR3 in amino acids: CSVENGGTFF. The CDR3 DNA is TGCAGCGTTGAAAATGGGGGGACTTTCTTT.

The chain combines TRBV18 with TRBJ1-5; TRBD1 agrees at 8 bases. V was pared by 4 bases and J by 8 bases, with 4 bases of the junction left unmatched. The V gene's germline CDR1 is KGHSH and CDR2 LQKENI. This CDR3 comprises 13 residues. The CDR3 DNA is TGTGCCAGCTCACAGACAGGGGCCGAGCCCCAGCATTTT. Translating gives CASSQTGAEPQHF.

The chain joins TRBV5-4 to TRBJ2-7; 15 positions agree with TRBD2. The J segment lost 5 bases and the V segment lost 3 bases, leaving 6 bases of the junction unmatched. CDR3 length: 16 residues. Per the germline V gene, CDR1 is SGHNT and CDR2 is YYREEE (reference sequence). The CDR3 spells CASSSGLAGGGHEQYF. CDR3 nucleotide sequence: TGTGCCAGCAGCTCCGGACTAGCGGGGGGGGGCCACGAGCAGTACTTC.

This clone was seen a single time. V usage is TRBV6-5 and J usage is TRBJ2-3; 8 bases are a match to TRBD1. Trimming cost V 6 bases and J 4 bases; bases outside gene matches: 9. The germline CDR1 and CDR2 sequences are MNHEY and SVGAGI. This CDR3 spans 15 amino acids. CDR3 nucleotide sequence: TGTGCCAGCAGCGATGCAGGGGGCAGGGCAGATACGCAGTATTTT. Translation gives CASSDAGGRADTQYF.

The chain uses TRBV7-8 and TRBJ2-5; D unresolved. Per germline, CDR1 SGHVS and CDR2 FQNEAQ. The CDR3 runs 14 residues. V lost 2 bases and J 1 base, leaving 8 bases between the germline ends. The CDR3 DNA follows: TGTGCCAGCAGCTTATACGGTACCCAAGAGACCCAGTACTTC. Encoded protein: CASSLYGTQETQYF.